The clone carrying this T cell receptor (beta chain) was seen more than once but under ten times. The antigen is unknown. One entry per CDR3 protein, called by TCRdb with MiXCR from the 5' RACE reads. This table has roughly 100,000 distinct CDR3 sequences, about 15% appearing once. This entry comes from a study of T-cell memory formation after mild COVID-19. Across the study: Among the donors, TCR clusters were largely specific to each donor. Study-level results: Clones contracting over day 15 to 85 were CD4/CD8 balanced, with later expanders leaning CD4+. Day 37-peaking second-wave clones had unconfirmed SARS-CoV-2 specificity.

V trimming: 4 bases; J trimming: 6 bases; junction bases outside the gene matches: 6. The germline V gene has CDR1 LGHNT and CDR2 FRNRAP. The CDR3 consists of 14 residues. The chain employs TRBV12-5 and TRBJ2-3; 8 nucleotides agree with TRBD1. Sequenced sample: PBMCs or a T cell subset sorted from them (not recorded which). The sequence derives from a man aged 18-30 years who had mild COVID-19 (a few samples of this study predate the infection). Cell type and time point are not known. CDR3 protein: CASGSSGGRDTQYF. CDR3 sequence (DNA): TGTGCTAGTGGTTCATCAGGGGGCCGTGATACGCAGTATTTT.